The source of this T cell receptor (beta chain) is a study of OX40 agonist ivuxolimab in advanced cancers. Deletions cut 0 bases from V and 7 bases from J, with 24 bases between. The CDR3 covers 18 residues. Clones were read by immunoSEQ multiplex PCR, and TCRdb kept only the in-frame ones, dropping some. The sample has about 69,000 clones, approximately 90% seen once; the top ten hold approximately 2.6%. The V and J genes are TRBV23-1 and TRBJ1-1; D remains ambiguous. TRBV23-1 is an ORF for which the function is uncertain. Sequences were derived from CD4+ or CD8+ T cells sorted from blood, sampled in a trial of the OX40 agonist ivuxolimab. The source is an adult with an advanced solid tumor such as melanoma, head and neck, liver or kidney cancer. The CDR3 reads CASSQSAPRLGLNLEAFF. CDR3 nucleotides: TGCGCCAGCAGTCAATCCGCACCCCGCCTAGGCCTGAACCTTGAAGCTTTCTTT.